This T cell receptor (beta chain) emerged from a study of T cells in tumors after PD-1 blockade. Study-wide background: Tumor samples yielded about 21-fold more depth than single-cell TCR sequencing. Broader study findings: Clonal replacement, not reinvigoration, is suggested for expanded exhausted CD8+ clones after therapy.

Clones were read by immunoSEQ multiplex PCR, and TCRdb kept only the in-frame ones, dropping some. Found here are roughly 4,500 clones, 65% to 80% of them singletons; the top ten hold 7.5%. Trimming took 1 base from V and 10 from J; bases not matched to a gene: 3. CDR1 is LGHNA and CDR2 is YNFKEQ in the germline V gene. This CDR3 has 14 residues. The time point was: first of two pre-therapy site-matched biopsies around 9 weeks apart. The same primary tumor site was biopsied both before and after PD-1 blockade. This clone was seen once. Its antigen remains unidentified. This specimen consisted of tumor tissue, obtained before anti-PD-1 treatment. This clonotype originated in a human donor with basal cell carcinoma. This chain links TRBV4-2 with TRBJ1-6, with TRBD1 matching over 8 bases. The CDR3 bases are TGTGCCAGCAGCCAAGTTGGACAGGGCTCACCCCTCCACTTT. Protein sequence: CASSQVGQGSPLHF.